The clone carrying this T cell receptor (beta chain) was recorded a few times. These data come from a study of T cell responses to AZD1222 COVID-19 vaccine. The CDR3 consists of 16 residues. CDR1 and CDR2 (germline): SEHNR, FQNEAQ (reference sequence). Trimming removed 5 bases from V and 4 bases from J; junction bases left unmatched: 8. TCRdb's copy holds only in-frame clones and misses some; the assay was immunoSEQ multiplex PCR. Of around 130,000 clones listed, roughly 85% are singletons. Specimen: peripheral blood, collected on day 0 of MenACWY control vaccination. The receptor's source is an adult in good health. The chain couples TRBV7-9 to TRBJ2-2; 9 bases fit TRBD1. CDR3 residues: CASSPNRGPITGELFF. CDR3 DNA: TGTGCCAGCAGCCCAAACAGGGGGCCTATCACCGGGGAGCTGTTTTTT.